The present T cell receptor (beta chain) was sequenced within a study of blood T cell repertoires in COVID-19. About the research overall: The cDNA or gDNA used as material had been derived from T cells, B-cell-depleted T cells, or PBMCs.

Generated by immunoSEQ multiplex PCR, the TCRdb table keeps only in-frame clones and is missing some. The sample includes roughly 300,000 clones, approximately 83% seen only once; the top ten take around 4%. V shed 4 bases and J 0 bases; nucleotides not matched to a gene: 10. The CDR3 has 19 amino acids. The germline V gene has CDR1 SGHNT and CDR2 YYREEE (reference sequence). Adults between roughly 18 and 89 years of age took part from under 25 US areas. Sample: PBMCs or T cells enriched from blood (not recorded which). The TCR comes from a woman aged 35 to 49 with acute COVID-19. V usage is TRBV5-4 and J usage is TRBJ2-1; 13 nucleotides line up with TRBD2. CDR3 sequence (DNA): TGTGCCAGCAGCCCACGACTAGCGGGAGGCGGGAGCTCCTACAATGAGCAGTTCTTC. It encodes CASSPRLAGGGSSYNEQFF. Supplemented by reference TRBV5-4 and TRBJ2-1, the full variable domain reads ETGVTQSPTHLIKTRGQQVTLRCSSQSGHNTVSWYQQALGQGPQFIFQYYREEENGRGNFPPRFSGLQFPNYSSELNVNALELDDSALYLCASSPRLAGGGSSYNEQFFGPGTRLTVL.